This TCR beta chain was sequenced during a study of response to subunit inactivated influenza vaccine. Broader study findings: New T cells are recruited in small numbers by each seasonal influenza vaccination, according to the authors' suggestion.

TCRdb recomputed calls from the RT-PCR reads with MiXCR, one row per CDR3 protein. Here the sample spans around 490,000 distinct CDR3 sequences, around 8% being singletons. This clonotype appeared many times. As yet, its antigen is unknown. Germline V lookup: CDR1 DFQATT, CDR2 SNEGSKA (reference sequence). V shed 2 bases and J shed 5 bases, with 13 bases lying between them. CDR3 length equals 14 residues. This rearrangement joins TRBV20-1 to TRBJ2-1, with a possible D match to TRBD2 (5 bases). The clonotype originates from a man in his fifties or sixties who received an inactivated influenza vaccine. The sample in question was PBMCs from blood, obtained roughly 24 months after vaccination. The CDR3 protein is CSARRETTDNEQFF. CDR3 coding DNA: TGCAGTGCTAGACGCGAGACTACTGACAATGAGCAGTTCTTC.